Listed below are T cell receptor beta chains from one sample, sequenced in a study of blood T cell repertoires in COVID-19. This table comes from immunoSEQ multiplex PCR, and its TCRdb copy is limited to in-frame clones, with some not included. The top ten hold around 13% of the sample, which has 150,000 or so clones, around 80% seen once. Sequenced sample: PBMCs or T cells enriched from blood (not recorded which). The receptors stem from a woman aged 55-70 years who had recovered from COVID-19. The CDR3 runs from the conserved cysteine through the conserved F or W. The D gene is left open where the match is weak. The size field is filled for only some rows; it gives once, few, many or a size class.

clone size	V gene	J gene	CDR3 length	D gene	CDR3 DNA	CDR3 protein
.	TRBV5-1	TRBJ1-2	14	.	TGCGCCAGCAGCCCGAGTTTTGAAGACTATGGCTACACCTTC	CASSPSFEDYGYTF
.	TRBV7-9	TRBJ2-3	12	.	TGTGCCAGCAGCTTAGTCGGGGATACGCAGTATTTT	CASSLVGDTQYF
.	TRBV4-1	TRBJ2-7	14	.	TGCGCCAGCAGCCAAGAAGGGGGGGCCTACGAGCAGTACTTC	CASSQEGGAYEQYF
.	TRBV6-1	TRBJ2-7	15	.	TGTGCCAGCAGTGAAGCGGCCAGGGGACGGGTCGAGCAGTACTTC	CASSEAARGRVEQYF
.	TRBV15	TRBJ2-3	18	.	TGTGCCACCAGTCCAGCCTACGGGACGCAGGGAGGTGCAGATACGCAGTATTTT	CATSPAYGTQGGADTQYF
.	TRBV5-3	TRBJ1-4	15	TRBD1	TGTGCCAGAAGGGGGCGGGACAGCCTAAATGAAAAACTGTTTTTT	CARRGRDSLNEKLFF
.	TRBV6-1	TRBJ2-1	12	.	.	CASSEVGRGAFF
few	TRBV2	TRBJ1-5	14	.	TGTGCCAGCAGCTGGGCCCATAGCAATCAGCCCCAGCATTTT	CASSWAHSNQPQHF
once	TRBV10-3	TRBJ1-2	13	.	TGTGCCATCAGTCTAGATGGCTTTGGGGGCTACACCTTC	CAISLDGFGGYTF
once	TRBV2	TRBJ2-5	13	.	TGTGCCAGCAGCGAGAACCTAGAGGGGACCCAGTACTTC	CASSENLEGTQYF
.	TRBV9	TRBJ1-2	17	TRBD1	TGTGCCAGCAGCGCATCCGGGACAGGGTTCTTAAGAGATGGCTACACCTTC	CASSASGTGFLRDGYTF
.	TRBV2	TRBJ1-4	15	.	TGTGCCAGCAGCCTCAGGGGATCAACTAATGAAAAACTGTTTTTT	CASSLRGSTNEKLFF
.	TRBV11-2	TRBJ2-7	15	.	TGTGCCAGCAGACACTATACAGGGACCTCCTACGAGCAGTACTTC	CASRHYTGTSYEQYF
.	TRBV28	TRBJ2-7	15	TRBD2	TGTGCCAGCAGTTTATCCCACAGCGGGAGGAACGAGCAGTACTTC	CASSLSHSGRNEQYF
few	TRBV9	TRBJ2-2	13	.	TGTGCCAGCAGCGCCTTCTTGACCGGGGAGCTGTTTTTT	CASSAFLTGELFF
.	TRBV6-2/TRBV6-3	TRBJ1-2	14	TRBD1	TGTGCCAGCAGTCGGGACAGCCAACTATATGGCTACACCTTC	CASSRDSQLYGYTF
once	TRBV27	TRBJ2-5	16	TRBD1	TGTGCCAGCAGTTTATCGACAGGGACAGTTCAAGAGACCCAGTACTTC	CASSLSTGTVQETQYF
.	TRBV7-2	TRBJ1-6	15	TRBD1	TGTGCCAGCAGCTTAGAGGGACAGTCGAATTCACCCCTCCACTTT	CASSLEGQSNSPLHF
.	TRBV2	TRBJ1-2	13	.	TGTGCCAGCAGTTTAAAAGGGGTGGGAGGCTACACCTTC	CASSLKGVGGYTF
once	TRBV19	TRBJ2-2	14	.	TGTGCCAGTACTCCTAGGGGGAACACCGGGGAGCTGTTTTTT	CASTPRGNTGELFF
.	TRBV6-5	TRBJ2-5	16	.	TGTGCCAGCAGTTATGGGCAGGGGCCCTCTGAAGAGACCCAGTACTTC	CASSYGQGPSEETQYF
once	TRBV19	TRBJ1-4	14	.	TGTGCCAGTAGTATTTTCGGGGGACGCGAAAAACTGTTTTTT	CASSIFGGREKLFF